This TCR beta chain came from a study of T cell responses to AZD1222 COVID-19 vaccine. Trimming cost V 6 bases and J 5 bases; bases outside gene matches: 5. This CDR3 has 15 amino acids. Germline V gene data show CDR1 as SGHTA and CDR2 as FQGNSA. Regarding the study as a whole: Clonal diversity was possibly underestimated, and white British individuals and females predominated among donors. Seropositive status at baseline applied to only 5 to 7 AZD1222 recipients.

Assay used: immunoSEQ multiplex PCR; TCRdb lists only in-frame clones, some missing. The table has around 120,000 clones, more than 85% seen once. As for this clone: Its antigen is unidentified.

The genes are TRBV7-2 and TRBJ1-6, with 9 nucleotides matching TRBD1. This sequence was found in an adult in good health. Sequencing was performed on peripheral blood, taken on day 0 of AZD1222 vaccination. Here the CDR3 reads CASSRTGVDNSPLHF. CDR3 coding DNA: TGTGCCAGCAGTCGGACAGGGGTGGATAATTCACCCCTCCACTTT.